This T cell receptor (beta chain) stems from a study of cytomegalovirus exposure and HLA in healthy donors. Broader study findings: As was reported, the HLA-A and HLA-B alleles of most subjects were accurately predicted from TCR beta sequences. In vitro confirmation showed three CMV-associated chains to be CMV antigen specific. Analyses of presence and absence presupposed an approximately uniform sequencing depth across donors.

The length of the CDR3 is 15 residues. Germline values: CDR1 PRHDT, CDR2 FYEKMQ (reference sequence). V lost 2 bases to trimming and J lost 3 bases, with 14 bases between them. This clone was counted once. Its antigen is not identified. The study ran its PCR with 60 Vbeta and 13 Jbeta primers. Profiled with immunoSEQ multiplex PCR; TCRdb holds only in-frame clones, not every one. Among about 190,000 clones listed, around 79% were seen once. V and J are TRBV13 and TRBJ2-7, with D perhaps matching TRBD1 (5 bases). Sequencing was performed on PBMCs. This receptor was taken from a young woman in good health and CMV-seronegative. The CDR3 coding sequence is TGTGCCAGCAGCTTACCAACAGGTGAATTCTACGAGCAGTACTTC. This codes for CASSLPTGEFYEQYF.